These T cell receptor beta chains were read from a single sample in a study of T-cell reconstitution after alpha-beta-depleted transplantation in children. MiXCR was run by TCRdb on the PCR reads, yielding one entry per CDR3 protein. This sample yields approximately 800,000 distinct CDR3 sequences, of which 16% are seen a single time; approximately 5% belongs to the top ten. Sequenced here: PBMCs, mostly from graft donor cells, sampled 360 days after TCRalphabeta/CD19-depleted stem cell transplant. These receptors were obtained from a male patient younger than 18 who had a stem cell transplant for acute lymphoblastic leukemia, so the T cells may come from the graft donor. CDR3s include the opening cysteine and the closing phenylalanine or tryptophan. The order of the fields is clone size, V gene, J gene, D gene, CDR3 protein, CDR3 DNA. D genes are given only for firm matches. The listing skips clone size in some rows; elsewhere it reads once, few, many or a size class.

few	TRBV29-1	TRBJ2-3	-	CSVEEELTDTQYF	TGCAGCGTTGAAGAAGAGCTGACAGATACGCAGTATTTT
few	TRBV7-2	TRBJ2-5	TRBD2	CASSLDGRLETQYF	TGTGCCAGCAGCTTAGACGGGAGGTTGGAGACCCAGTACTTC
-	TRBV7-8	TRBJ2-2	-	CASSLARRRLGSSGELFF	TGTGCCAGCAGCTTAGCGCGCCGCAGGTTGGGGTCGTCCGGGGAGCTGTTTTTT
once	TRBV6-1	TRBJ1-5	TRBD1	CASSEAGQNRRRRLTQHF	TGTGCCAGCAGTGAAGCGGGACAGAATCGTCGGCGCCGGTTGACCCAGCATTTT
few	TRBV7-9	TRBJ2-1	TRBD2	CASRPTSGGPYNEQFF	TGTGCCAGCCGGCCGACTAGCGGGGGGCCCTACAATGAGCAGTTCTTC
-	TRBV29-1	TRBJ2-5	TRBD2	CSIWTSGSSETQYF	TGCAGCATATGGACTAGCGGGAGCTCAGAGACCCAGTACTTC
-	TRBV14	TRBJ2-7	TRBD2	CASSIHGAGGPYEQYF	TGTGCCAGCAGCATTCACGGAGCGGGAGGACCCTACGAGCAGTACTTC
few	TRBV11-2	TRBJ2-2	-	CASSPGSWGAETGELFF	TGTGCCAGCAGCCCAGGATCTTGGGGGGCTGAGACCGGGGAGCTGTTTTTT
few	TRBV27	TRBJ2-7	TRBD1	CASSPGTGGIEQYF	TGTGCCAGCAGCCCCGGGACAGGGGGTATCGAGCAGTACTTC
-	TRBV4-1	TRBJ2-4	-	CASSQDLGGLLAKNIQYF	TGCGCCAGCAGCCAAGATCTGGGTGGGCTTCTAGCCAAAAACATTCAGTACTTC
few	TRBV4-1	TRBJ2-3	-	CASSQEGVRVNTDTQYF	TGCGCCAGCAGCCAAGAAGGGGTCAGGGTGAACACAGATACGCAGTATTTT
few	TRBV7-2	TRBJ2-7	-	CASSLQAVTGEQYF	TGTGCCAGCAGCTTGCAAGCCGTCACAGGCGAGCAGTACTTC
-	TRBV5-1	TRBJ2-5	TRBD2	CASSLSGSERETQYF	TGCGCCAGCAGCTTGAGCGGGAGTGAGCGGGAGACCCAGTACTTC
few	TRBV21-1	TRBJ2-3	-	CASSKGRREGTDTQYF	TGTGCCAGCAGCAAAGGGAGAAGGGAGGGGACAGATACGCAGTATTTT
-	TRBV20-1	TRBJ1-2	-	CSAPGVRGYTF	TGCAGTGCCCCAGGGGTCAGGGGCTACACCTTC
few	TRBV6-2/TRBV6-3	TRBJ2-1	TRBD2	CASSYAGGGNEQFF	TGTGCCAGCAGTTACGCGGGAGGGGGCAATGAGCAGTTCTTC
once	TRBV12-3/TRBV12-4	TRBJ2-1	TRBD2	CASSLGRGRVGNEQFF	TGTGCCAGCAGTTTAGGGCGCGGGAGGGTAGGCAATGAGCAGTTCTTC
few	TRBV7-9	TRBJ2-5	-	CASGQAFAETQYF	TGTGCCAGCGGGCAAGCCTTTGCAGAGACCCAGTACTTC
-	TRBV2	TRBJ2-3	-	CASSTDPPTTDTQYF	TGTGCCAGCAGTACCGATCCCCCGACCACAGATACGCAGTATTTT
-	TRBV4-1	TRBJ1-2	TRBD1	CASGQGARSYGYTF	TGTGCCAGCGGCCAGGGGGCAAGAAGTTATGGCTACACCTTC
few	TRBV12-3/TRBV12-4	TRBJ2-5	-	CASTLRRGEETQYF	TGTGCCAGCACCCTCCGAAGGGGGGAAGAGACCCAGTACTTC
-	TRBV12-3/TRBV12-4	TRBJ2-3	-	CASSFRTRSTDTQYF	TGTGCCAGCAGTTTTAGAACGAGGAGCACAGATACGCAGTATTTT
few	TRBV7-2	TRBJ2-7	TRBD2	CASSLAYGGSNYEQYF	TGTGCCAGCAGCTTAGCGTACGGGGGGAGCAACTACGAGCAGTACTTC
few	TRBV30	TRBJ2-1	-	CASDRVSHYNEQFF	TGTGCCAGCGATAGGGTGTCCCACTACAATGAGCAGTTCTTC
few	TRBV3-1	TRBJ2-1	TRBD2	CASSQGPGTSGRNEQFF	TGTGCCAGCAGCCAAGGCCCCGGGACTAGCGGGAGAAATGAGCAGTTCTTC
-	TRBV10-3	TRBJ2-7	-	CAIGAGLNYEQYF	TGTGCCATCGGGGCAGGACTAAACTACGAGCAGTACTTC
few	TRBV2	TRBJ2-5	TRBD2	CASRTSGSPQYF	TGTGCCAGCCGGACTAGCGGGAGTCCCCAGTACTTC